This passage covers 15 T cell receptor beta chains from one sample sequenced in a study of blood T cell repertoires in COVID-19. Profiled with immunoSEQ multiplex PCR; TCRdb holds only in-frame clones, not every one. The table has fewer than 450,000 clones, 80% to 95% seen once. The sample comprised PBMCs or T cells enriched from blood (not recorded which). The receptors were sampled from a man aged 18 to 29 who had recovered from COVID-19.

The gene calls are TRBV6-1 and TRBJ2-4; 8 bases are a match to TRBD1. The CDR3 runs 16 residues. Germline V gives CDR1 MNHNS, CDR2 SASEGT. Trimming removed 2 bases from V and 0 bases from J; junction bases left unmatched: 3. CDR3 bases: TGTGCCAGCAGTGAACAGGGGGCTGGAGCCAAAAACATTCAGTACTTC. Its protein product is CASSEQGAGAKNIQYF.

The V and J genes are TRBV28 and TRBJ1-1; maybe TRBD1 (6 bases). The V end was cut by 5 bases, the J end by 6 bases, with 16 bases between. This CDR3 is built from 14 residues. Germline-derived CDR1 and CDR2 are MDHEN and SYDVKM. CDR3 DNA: TGTGCCAGCAGTACAATCGGACAGTCCCCTGAAGCTTTCTTT. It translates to CASSTIGQSPEAFF.

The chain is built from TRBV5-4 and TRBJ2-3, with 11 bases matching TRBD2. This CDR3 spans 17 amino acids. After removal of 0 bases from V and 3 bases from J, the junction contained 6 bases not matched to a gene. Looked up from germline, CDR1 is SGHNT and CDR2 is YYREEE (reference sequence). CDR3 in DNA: TGTGCCAGCAGCTTGGGACTAGCGGGACTAGGGACAGATACGCAGTATTTT. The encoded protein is CASSLGLAGLGTDTQYF.

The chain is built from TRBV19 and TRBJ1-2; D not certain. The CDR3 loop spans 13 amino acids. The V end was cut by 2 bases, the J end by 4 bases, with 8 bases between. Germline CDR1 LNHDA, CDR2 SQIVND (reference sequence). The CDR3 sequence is CASSIPPSYGYTF. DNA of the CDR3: TGTGCCAGTAGTATACCCCCCTCCTATGGCTACACCTTC.

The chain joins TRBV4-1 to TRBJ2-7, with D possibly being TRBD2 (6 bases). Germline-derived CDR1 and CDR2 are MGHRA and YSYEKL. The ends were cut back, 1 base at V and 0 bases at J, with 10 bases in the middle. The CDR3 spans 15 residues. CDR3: CASSQVQTSSYEQYF. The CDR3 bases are TGCGCCAGCAGCCAAGTACAGACTAGCTCCTACGAGCAGTACTTC.

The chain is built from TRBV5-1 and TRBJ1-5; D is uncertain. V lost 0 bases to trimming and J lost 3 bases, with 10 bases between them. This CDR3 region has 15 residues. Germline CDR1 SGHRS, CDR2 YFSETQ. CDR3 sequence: CASSLEGRDNQPQHF. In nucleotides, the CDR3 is TGCGCCAGCAGCTTGGAGGGTCGGGACAATCAGCCCCAGCATTTT.

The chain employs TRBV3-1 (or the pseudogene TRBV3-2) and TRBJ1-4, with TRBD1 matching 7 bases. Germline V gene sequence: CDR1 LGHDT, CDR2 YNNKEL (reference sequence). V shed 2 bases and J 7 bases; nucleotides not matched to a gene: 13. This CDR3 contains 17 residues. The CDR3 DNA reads TGTGCCAGCAGCCAAAGGATTACAGGGGTAGATGGTGAAAAACTGTTTTTT. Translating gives CASSQRITGVDGEKLFF.

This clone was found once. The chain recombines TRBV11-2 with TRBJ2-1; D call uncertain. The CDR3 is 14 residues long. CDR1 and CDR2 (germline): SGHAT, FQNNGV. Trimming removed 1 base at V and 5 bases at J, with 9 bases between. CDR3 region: CASSLGGNNNEQFF. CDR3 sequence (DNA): TGTGCCAGCAGCTTAGGCGGCAACAACAATGAGCAGTTCTTC.

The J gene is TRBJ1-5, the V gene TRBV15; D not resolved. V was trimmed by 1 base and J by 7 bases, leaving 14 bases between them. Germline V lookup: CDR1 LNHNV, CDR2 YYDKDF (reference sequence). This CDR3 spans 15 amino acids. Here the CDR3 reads CATSRGSKNGQPQHF. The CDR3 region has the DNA TGTGCCACCAGCAGAGGGAGTAAGAATGGGCAGCCCCAGCATTTT.

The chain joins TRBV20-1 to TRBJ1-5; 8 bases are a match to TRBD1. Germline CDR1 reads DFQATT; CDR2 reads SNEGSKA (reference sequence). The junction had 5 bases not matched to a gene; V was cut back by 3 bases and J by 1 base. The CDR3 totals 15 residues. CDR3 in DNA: TGCAGTGCTAGTACCAGGGGGCTGAGCAATCAGCCCCAGCATTTT. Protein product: CSASTRGLSNQPQHF.

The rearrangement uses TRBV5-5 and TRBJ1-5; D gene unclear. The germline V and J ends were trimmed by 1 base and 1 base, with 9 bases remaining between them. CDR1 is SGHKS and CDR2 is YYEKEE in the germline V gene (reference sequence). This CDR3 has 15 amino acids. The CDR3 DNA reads TGTGCCAGCAGCTTGTTACACACAAGCAATCAGCCCCAGCATTTT. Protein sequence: CASSLLHTSNQPQHF.

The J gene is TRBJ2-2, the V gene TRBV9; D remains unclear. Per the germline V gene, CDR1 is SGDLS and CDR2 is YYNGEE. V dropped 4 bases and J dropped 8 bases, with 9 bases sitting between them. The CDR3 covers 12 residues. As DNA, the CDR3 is TGTGCCAGCAGCCTACAGTCTGGGGAGCTGTTTTTT. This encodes CASSLQSGELFF. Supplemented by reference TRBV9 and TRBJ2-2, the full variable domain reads DSGVTQTPKHLITATGQRVTLRCSPRSGDLSVYWYQQSLDQGLQFLIQYYNGEERAKGNILERFSAQQFPDLHSELNLSSLELGDSALYFCASSLQSGELFFGEGSRLTVL.

DNA for the CDR3: TGTGCCAGCAGGCGACGGGACAGAGACTATGGCTACACCTTC. It specifies CASRRRDRDYGYTF. The chain is built from TRBV28 and TRBJ1-2, with 7 bases identical to TRBD1. V was clipped by 6 bases and J by 3 bases; unmatched bases: 7. From germline, CDR1 is MDHEN and CDR2 SYDVKM. This CDR3 is built from 14 residues.

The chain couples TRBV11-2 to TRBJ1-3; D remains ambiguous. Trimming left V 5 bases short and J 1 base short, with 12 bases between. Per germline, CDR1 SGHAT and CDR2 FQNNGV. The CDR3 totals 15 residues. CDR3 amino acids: CASSTGVKSGNTIYF. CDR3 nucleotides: TGTGCCAGCAGCACCGGGGTTAAGTCTGGAAACACCATATATTTT.

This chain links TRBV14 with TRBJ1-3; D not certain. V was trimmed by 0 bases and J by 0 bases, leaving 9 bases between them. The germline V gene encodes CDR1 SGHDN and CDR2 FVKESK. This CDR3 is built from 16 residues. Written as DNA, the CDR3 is TGTGCCAGCAGCCAAGACGGTTTGAGCTCTGGAAACACCATATATTTT. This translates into CASSQDGLSSGNTIYF.